Described below is a single TCR beta chain sequence and its context. Antigen specificity is unknown. This entry is derived from a study of T cell responses to AZD1222 COVID-19 vaccine. The wider study: Pooling covered second doses at about 4 or about 12 weeks. Broader study findings: The donor cohort was predominantly white British with a female majority, and clonal diversity may have been underestimated. Just a handful of AZD1222 recipients were seropositive at baseline. Spike-specific TCRs gained breadth and depth after people received two AZD1222 doses.

This table comes from immunoSEQ multiplex PCR, and its TCRdb copy is limited to in-frame clones, with some not included. Of around 70,000 clones listed, around 85% are singletons. Germline assignment: CDR1 MNHEY and CDR2 SVGAGI. The CDR3 loop spans 12 amino acids. V was shortened by 5 bases and J by 8 bases, with 12 bases between the two germline ends. The sequencing used peripheral blood, collected on day 0 of AZD1222 vaccination. The chain recombines TRBV6-5 with TRBJ1-1; D is undetermined. This clonotype was sampled from an adult in good health. The DNA of the CDR3 is TGTGCCAGCAGTCGACGTTCGCGAGAAGCTTTCTTT. This encodes CASSRRSREAFF.